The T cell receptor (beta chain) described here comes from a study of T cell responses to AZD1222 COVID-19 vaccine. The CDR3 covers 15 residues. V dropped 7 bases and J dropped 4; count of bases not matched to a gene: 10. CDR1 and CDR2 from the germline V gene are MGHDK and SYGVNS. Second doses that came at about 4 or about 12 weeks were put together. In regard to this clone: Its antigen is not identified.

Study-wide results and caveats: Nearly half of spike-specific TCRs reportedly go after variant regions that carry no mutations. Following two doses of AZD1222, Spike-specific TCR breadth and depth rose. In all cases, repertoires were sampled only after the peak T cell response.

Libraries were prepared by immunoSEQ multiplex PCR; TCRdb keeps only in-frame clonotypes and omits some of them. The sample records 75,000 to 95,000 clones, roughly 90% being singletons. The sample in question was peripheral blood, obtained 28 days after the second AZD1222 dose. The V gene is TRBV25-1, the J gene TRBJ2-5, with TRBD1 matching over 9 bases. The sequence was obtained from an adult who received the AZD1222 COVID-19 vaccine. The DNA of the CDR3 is TGTGCCAGCAAACTCGGACAGGGGTATGGAGAGACCCAGTACTTC. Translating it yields CASKLGQGYGETQYF.